This T cell receptor (beta chain) came from a study of high-grade serous ovarian cancer treatment subgroups. Trimming cost V 0 bases and J 14 bases; bases outside gene matches: 8. CDR1 and CDR2 from the germline V gene are MGHRA and YSYEKL. The CDR3 has 15 amino acids. Clones were read by immunoSEQ multiplex PCR, and TCRdb kept only the in-frame ones, dropping some. The profile shows about 4,700 clones, around 70% of them singletons. Study-level points and caveats: TCR relatedness rose with neoantigen level and trended with mutation load. Repertoire similarity ranged roughly 0.095 to 0.79 between tumors of one patient.

Tumor samples were taken before definitive surgery or chemotherapy. Comments on this clone: Its cognate antigen is unknown.

Specimen: tumor tissue. The clonotype was recovered from a human donor with high-grade serous ovarian cancer. The chain couples TRBV4-1 to TRBJ2-1, with 12 bases lining up with TRBD2. The CDR3 nucleotides read TGCGCCAGCAGCCAAGATCCGACTAGCGGGAGTTTGGAGTTCTTC. It specifies CASSQDPTSGSLEFF.